This T cell receptor (beta chain) was recorded in a study of blood T cell repertoires in COVID-19. Study background: The cDNA or gDNA used as material had been derived from T cells, B-cell-depleted T cells, or PBMCs.

The study recruited people aged roughly 18 to 89 years across around 23 US areas. Assignment of participants to cohorts was predicated upon participant-reported clinical history. Two negative PCRs, clearance, or symptom resolution were required of recovered Cohort 3 donors. Only in-frame clones appear in the TCRdb table, and some are missing; sequencing was by immunoSEQ multiplex PCR. The data contain roughly 340,000 clones, 85% to 90% of them singletons. This TCR derives from a man between 18 and 35 years old who had recovered from COVID-19. Sequencing was performed on PBMCs or T cells enriched from blood (not recorded which).

The CDR3 region has the DNA TGTGCCAGCAGCGTCGGACAGCAGAACACTGAAGCTTTCTTT. Protein: CASSVGQQNTEAFF. The chain is built from TRBV3-1 (or the pseudogene TRBV3-2) and TRBJ1-1; D might be TRBD1 (6 bases). Germline assignment: CDR1 LGHDT and CDR2 YNNKEL (reference sequence). This CDR3 has 14 amino acids. The V end lost 5 bases, the J end lost 1 base, and 11 bases lay between the germline ends.